The entry that follows covers one TCR beta chain sequence. Its target is unknown. The assay ran at deep level. Repertoires were generated with immunoSEQ multiplex PCR, while TCRdb's copy carries only in-frame clones and drops some. The sample carries nearly 2 million clones, approximately 94% recorded once. The data originate from a study of shared clonotypes between healthy human individuals. General study results and limits: Between a handful of donors, naive CD4 clonotypes were shared at a level of about 5%. Researchers found naive subsets generally carried larger estimated richness than memory subsets.

Naive CD8 cells lacked CD45RO and underwent positive selection for CCR7, leaving out terminally differentiated effector memory CD45RA+ cells. Germline values: CDR1 WNHNN, CDR2 SYGVQD (reference sequence). The V end was cut by 5 bases, the J end by 4 bases, with 11 bases between. The CDR3 spans 13 residues. This chain links TRBV10-1 with TRBJ2-5, with D possibly matching TRBD2 (5 bases). This TCR was sampled from a man aged 18-30 years in good health. The source material was naive CD8+ T cells sorted from blood. The DNA of the CDR3 is TGCGCCAGCAGTCCCCCCGGAGGAGAGACCCAGTACTTC. This codes for CASSPPGGETQYF.